This T cell receptor (beta chain) originates from a study of regulatory T cells in long-lasting Graves disease. Construction of the TCR beta libraries employed iRepertoire HTBI primers in conjunction with Arm-PCR of CDR3 regions. From the multiplex PCR reads, TCRdb called clonotypes with MiXCR, one entry per CDR3 protein. The sample has 500,000 to 700,000 distinct CDR3 sequences; around 30% are singletons. Sample time point: persistent/refractory GD, antithyroid drugs over 5 years with positive TRAb. Extracted PBMC RNA gave rise to the TCR library. CDR3 length equals 13 residues. Germline V lookup: CDR1 SQVTM, CDR2 ANQGSEA. V was clipped by 7 bases and J by 0 bases; unmatched bases: 3. The study, taken as a whole, reports: Those with persistent disease had in common more public clonotypes (about 3,000) than new patients (around 910).

This clonotype was counted a few times. What it binds is unknown. The receptor's source is a female donor with Graves disease. The gene calls are TRBV29-1 and TRBJ1-1, with 9 bases aligning to TRBD1. This specimen consisted of peripheral blood mononuclear cells (PBMCs), obtained when the disease was refractory, from a patient treated with antithyroid drugs. The CDR3: CSGGQGLNTEAFF. The CDR3 region has the DNA TGCAGCGGCGGACAGGGGTTGAACACTGAAGCTTTCTTT.